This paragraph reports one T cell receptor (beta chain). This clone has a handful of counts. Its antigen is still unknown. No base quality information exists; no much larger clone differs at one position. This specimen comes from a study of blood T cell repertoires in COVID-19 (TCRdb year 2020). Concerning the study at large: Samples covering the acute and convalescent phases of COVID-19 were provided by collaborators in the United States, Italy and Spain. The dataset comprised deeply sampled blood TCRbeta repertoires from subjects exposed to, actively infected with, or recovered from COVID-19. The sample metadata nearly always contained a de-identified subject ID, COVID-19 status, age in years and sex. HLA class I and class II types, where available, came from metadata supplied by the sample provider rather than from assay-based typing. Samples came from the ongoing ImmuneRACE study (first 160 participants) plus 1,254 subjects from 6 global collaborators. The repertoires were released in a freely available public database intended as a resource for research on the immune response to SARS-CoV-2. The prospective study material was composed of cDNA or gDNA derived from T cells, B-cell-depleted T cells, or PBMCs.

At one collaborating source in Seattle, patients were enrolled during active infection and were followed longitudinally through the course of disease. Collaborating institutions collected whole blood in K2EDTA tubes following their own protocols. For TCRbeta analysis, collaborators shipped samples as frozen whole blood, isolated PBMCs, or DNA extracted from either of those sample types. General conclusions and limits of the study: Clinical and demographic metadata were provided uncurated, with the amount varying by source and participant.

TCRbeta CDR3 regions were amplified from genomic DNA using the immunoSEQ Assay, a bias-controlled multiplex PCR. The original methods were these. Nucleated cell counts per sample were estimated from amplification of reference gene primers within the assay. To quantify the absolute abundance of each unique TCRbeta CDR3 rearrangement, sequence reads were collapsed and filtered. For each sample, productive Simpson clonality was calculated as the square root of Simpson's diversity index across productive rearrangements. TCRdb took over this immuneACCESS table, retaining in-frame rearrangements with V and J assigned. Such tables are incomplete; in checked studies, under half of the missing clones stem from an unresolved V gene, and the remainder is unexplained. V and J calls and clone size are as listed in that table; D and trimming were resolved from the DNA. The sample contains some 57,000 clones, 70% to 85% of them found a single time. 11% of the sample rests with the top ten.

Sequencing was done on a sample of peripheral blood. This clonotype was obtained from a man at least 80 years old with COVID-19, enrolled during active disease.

The sequence in DNA is TGTGCCAGCACCAAGCGGGAGGGCTACAATGAGCAGTTCTTC. It encodes CASTKREGYNEQFF. The chain joins TRBV5-5 to TRBJ2-1, with 10 bases in between that match TRBD2. Relative to germline, V is missing 6 bases and J is missing 3 bases, with 3 bases of the junction outside any gene match. Reading the germline V gene (reference sequence) gives CDR1 SGHKS and CDR2 YYEKEE. From cysteine to phenylalanine, the CDR3 is 14 amino acids long. Only the CDR3 region is kept as DNA, spanning 42 bases read in frame from base 1.